Listed below are T cell receptor beta chains from one sample, sequenced in a study of T cells in Graves' hyperthyroidism and ophthalmopathy. TCRdb called the multiplex PCR reads again in MiXCR, with one record for every CDR3 protein. This table has more than 450,000 distinct CDR3 sequences, about 15% appearing once. The sample was blood. The source is a woman in her forties with Graves' hyperthyroidism. Each CDR3 is given with its conserved first and last residue. A D gene is named only where the DNA matches it firmly. Only some rows state a clone size, as once, few, many or a class for expanded clones.

j_gene	d_gene	v_gene	abundance	CDR3aa	CDR3nt
TRBJ2-6	NA	TRBV5-1	many	CASSLDQFSGANVLTF	TGCGCCAGCAGCTTGGATCAATTCTCTGGGGCCAACGTCCTGACTTTC
TRBJ2-7	NA	TRBV4-2	NA	CASSQDKQASYEQYF	TGTGCCAGCAGCCAAGATAAGCAGGCTTCCTACGAGCAGTACTTC
TRBJ1-4	NA	TRBV11-2	few	CASSLVGGANEKLFF	TGTGCCAGCAGCTTAGTCGGGGGTGCTAATGAAAAACTGTTTTTT
TRBJ2-1	NA	TRBV6-1	many	CASSRVAAWGEQFF	TGTGCCAGCTCAAGGGTGGCAGCCTGGGGTGAGCAGTTCTTC
TRBJ2-5	NA	TRBV3-1	many	CASSSRAAGPSTQYF	TGTGCCAGCAGCTCTCGCGCGGCGGGCCCATCGACCCAGTACTTC
TRBJ1-1	NA	TRBV6-1	many	CASFAGSTEAFF	TGTGCCAGCTTTGCAGGGAGCACTGAAGCTTTCTTT
TRBJ2-1	NA	TRBV11-2	NA	CASSLAGSYNEQSF	TGTGCCAGCAGCTTAGCCGGAAGCTACAATGAACAGTCCTTC
TRBJ2-7	TRBD1	TRBV13	many	CASSPDPRGTGEGEQYF	TGTGCCAGCAGCCCAGATCCGAGGGGGACAGGGGAAGGCGAGCAGTACTTC
TRBJ2-1	TRBD1	TRBV11-3	NA	CASSLRDSVFNEQFF	TGTGCCAGCAGCTTACGGGACAGTGTATTTAATGAGCAGTTCTTC
TRBJ2-1	TRBD1	TRBV5-4	NA	CASSRNMGTGNYNEQFF	TGTGCCAGCAGCAGGAACATGGGGACAGGTAACTACAATGAGCAGTTCTTC
TRBJ2-1	NA	TRBV18	many	CASSLERNEQFF	TGTGCCAGCTCCCTGGAGCGGAATGAGCAGTTCTTC